This TCR beta chain derives from a study of cytomegalovirus exposure and HLA in healthy donors listed by TCRdb under 2017. As for the study more broadly: In an earlier analysis of approximately 640 of the donors, about 260 Gb of sequence data and 117 million unique TCR beta sequences from roughly 200 million T cells were reported. An early release that covered more than 550 HLA-typed donors contained approximately 300 gigabases of sequencing data and about 93 million unique TCR sequences. Of the roughly 400 genotyped donors, approximately 83% fell in the genetic ancestry cluster associated with self-reported Caucasian donors. The study aimed to test whether cataloging public T cell receptors could reveal signatures of past pathogen exposure. Using immunosequencing, the study profiled T cell repertoires from about 650 subjects and related those repertoires to cytomegalovirus serostatus. Besides the first cohort of roughly 640 subjects, a separate validation cohort made up of 120 different subjects was used. To predict cytomegalovirus infection status, the study brought together high-throughput TCR immunosequencing, statistical association of individual TCRs with disease status, and machine learning. A later analysis re-analyzed previously published TCR beta repertoires from 650 to 800 donors and added high-resolution HLA genotyping to study TCR occurrence patterns. The later analysis used no new phenotypic data to find candidate immune exposures, relying instead on TCR beta sequences and their occurrence across donors. To decide whether each TCR beta V gene segment behaved as functional or pseudogenic, an earlier analysis of some 540 of the donors relied on high-throughput TCR beta sequencing. Donor age, sex, ethnicity and CMV serostatus were compiled together with the repertoire data. A later genetic analysis took genome-wide SNP genotypes for about three fifths of the 666 donors and used that subset as a discovery cohort. Every repertoire in the discovery cohort had been generated on one and the same sequencing platform. Class I and class II HLA loci were covered by the typing at four-digit resolution. Typing coverage varied by locus: roughly 629-640 donors for A, B, C, DRB1 and DQB1; roughly 520 for DQA1; about 570 for DPA1; approximately 450 for DPB1. Four or five DR-DQ haplotypes were handled as single units for association and clustering, since linkage in the cohort was strong. Among under 450 genotyped donors of the cohort, an average of approximately 240,000 unique TCR beta nucleotide sequences were sequenced per donor, around 20% of them non-productive. Study-level results and caveats: Sequencing depth was assumed to be roughly uniform across donors in the presence/absence analyses, though that assumption may not hold. Most CMV-associated TCR beta chains appeared to be HLA-restricted in a later analysis, and the HLA associations seemed to be driven largely by CMV exposure. An earlier analysis of approximately 570 of the donors showed that most TCR beta V segments appeared in productive rearrangements either about 87% or about 30% of the time, which broadly matched IMGT annotations. When HLA alleles, especially DR and DQ, strongly co-occurred, attributing TCR associations to individual alleles was difficult. In a later analysis, several top co-occurrence clusters were reported to appear linked to parvovirus B19, influenza, CMV and Epstein-Barr virus. A further reported finding was that TCR beta sequences accurately predicted the HLA-A and HLA-B alleles for most subjects in the first cohort. A few of the identified cytomegalovirus-associated TCR beta chains were confirmed in vitro to be specific for cytomegalovirus antigens. In a later analysis, HLA-associated TCR beta chains showed more clonal expansion and lower generation probabilities than non-associated chains that were equally common. In this cohort, only TCR beta chains were sequenced, and detectable features were limited by the absence of alpha or paired-chain data. In a later genetic analysis, a missense DCLRE1C variant was associated with V-gene and J-gene trimming of TCR beta chains, and the association was replicated in an independent cohort. Because some donors lacked HLA typing at each locus, the association tests relied only on the typed subset. Cytomegalovirus status was reported to be diagnosed by the classifier with high specificity and sensitivity in both the original and validation cohorts. Correlated functional status among segregating V segments might be attributable to linkage disequilibrium, but an unknown experimental factor could not be ruled out. At a false discovery rate of 0.05, a later analysis linked 16,951 TCR beta sequences to specific HLA alleles. The only immune exposure information available for the cohort was CMV serostatus. Because counts were too low, about 18 rarely observed V segments, including chromosome 9 orphons, were left out of the earlier analysis of a few hundred of the donors. A total of 164 TCR beta chains were listed by the study as associated with cytomegalovirus. While some public TCRs were present in many individuals, most TCR sequences turned up only very rarely across donors. Because the 87-base-pair reads could not distinguish some IMGT-functional V segments, including TRBV6-2 and TRBV6-3, those segments were excluded. It was suggested by the authors that the approach could potentially be generalized to other disease states and immunological phenotypes. In a later analysis, the rate of TCR association differed among HLA loci, with DRB1 alleles having the most associated TCRs and HLA-C alleles having the fewest. A later genetic analysis reported fewer N-insertions in productive TCRs among donors in an Asian-associated ancestry cluster than the roughly 700-donor mean. A cluster of highly shared sequence variants was judged likely to represent a technical artifact of the sequencing pipeline.

V is cut by 0 bases and J by 5 bases, and the space between the germline ends is 6 bases. From a lookup of the germline V gene, CDR1 and CDR2 are SGDLS and YYNGEE. From the cysteine through the phenylalanine, the CDR3 covers 13 amino acids. CDR3 DNA is the only sequence kept; it has 39 bases, read in frame from the first base. The cohort comprised some 680 healthy bone marrow donors. All cohort members were sampled while nominally healthy, although unrecorded immune exposures were likely present. The donor was CMV seronegative and belonged to the group of more than 300 seronegative cohort members. Each donor provided a peripheral blood sample, and peripheral blood mononuclear cells were used for TCR beta sequencing. Genomic DNA was extracted from the blood cell samples with the Qiagen DNeasy Blood Extraction Kit. Of note for this clone: This receptor's antigen is unknown. Per-nucleotide qualities are absent, and no much larger clonotype sits a single base away. The same CDR3 can be traced to other DNA sequences in this sample.

Library generation was performed with the immunoSEQ multiplex PCR assay. The multiplex PCR relied on a mix of 60 forward primers for TCR Vbeta segments and 13 reverse primers for TCR Jbeta segments. A multiplex PCR assay on genomic DNA amplified the CDR3 region of rearranged TCR beta genes. The amplified TCR beta libraries were sequenced on the Illumina HiSeq System as 87-base-pair reads. The original methods were these. In a later analysis, roughly 80 million unique TCR beta chains were counted across the approximately 640 repertoires, and approximately 9.9 million of these chains were shared by at least two donors. Raw reads were error-corrected and collapsed into unique sequences with a nearest-neighbor algorithm that merged closely related sequences to remove PCR and sequencing errors. Alignment of CDR3 sequences to IMGT reference sequences was used to assign V, D and J gene segments. For a sequence to be retained, a match of at least six nucleotides to both a V gene segment and a J gene segment was required. Rearrangements were called productive when the CDR3 lacked stop codons and stayed in frame with V and J; all others were non-productive. CDR3 was defined according to IMGT convention as the region running from the second conserved V-encoded cysteine to the conserved J-encoded phenylalanine. The earlier analysis of a few hundred of the donors excluded sequences that lacked an unambiguous match to a single V gene segment. In an earlier analysis of a few hundred of the donors, V segments were called functional above 56.7% productive rearrangements and were called segregating when the between-donor standard deviation exceeded 5%. A statistical classification framework was built to diagnose cytomegalovirus status from the catalog of TCR beta chain sequences. In a later analysis, TCR nucleotide sequences were compared against IMGT/GENE-DB human TR gene sequences so that V and J genes could be assigned. Using the TCRdist pipeline, a later analysis assigned CDR3 sequences along with most-parsimonious VDJ recombination scenarios. In a later analysis, each TCR beta chain was defined by its CDR3 amino acid sequence together with its V-gene family, and reads without a unique V-gene family were excluded. To address suspected cross-contamination and a sequencing artifact, a later analysis removed around 590 highly shared, low-generation-probability nucleotide sequences. In a later analysis, a clonal expansion index was calculated for each public chain from normalized within-repertoire ranks of inferred template counts. Generation probabilities in a later analysis came from a VDJ recombination model fitted to out-of-frame rearrangements, and those results were checked against IGoR. In a later analysis, TCR-TCR, TCR-HLA and TCR-CMV co-occurrence was scored with hypergeometric tests, and a repertoire-size bias correction was applied to TCR pairs. A later analysis estimated false discovery rates by permuting HLA or CMV assignments 20 times. In a later analysis, co-occurring TCRs were grouped using DBSCAN, and TCRdist sequence similarity was added for clustering within HLA-allele-positive subsets. Repertoires with fewer than 30,000 or more than 120,000 public chains were left out of co-occurrence clustering, as were five repertoires with anomalous nucleotide sharing. TCRdb stores this immuneACCESS table with in-frame sequences only. Part of the clones is absent; in the studies checked, under half of the shortfall reflects unresolved V genes, and no reason is known for the rest. For V, J and clone size, that table is used; D and trimming come from the DNA. The table for this sample lists some 150,000 clones; around 76% of them were counted only once. The ten largest clones represent over 1.1% of the sample.

The sequenced material came from PBMCs. The TCR comes from a man aged 60 to 75 in good health and CMV-seronegative. The chain links TRBV9 with TRBJ1-5; no D gene can be assigned with confidence. The CDR3 reads as follows: CASSVDPDQPQHF. The base sequence is TGTGCCAGCAGCGTAGATCCGGATCAGCCCCAGCATTTT. Supplemented by the reference TRBV9 and TRBJ1-5 proteins around the CDR3, the complete variable domain is DSGVTQTPKHLITATGQRVTLRCSPRSGDLSVYWYQQSLDQGLQFLIQYYNGEERAKGNILERFSAQQFPDLHSELNLSSLELGDSALYFCASSVDPDQPQHFGDGTRLSIL.